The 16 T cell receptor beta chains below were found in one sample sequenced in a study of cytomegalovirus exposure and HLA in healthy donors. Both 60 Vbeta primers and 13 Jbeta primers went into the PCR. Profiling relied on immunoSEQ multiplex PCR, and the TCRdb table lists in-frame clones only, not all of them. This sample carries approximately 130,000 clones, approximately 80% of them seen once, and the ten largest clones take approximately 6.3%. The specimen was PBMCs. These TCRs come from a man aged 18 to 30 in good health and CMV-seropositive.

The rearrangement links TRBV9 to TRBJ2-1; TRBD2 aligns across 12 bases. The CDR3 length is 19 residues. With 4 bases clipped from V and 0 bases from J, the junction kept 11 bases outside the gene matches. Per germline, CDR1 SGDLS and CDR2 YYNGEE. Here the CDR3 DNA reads TGTGCCAGCAGCCTGACCGGGACTAGCGGGCCGAGCTCCTACAATGAGCAGTTCTTC. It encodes CASSLTGTSGPSSYNEQFF.

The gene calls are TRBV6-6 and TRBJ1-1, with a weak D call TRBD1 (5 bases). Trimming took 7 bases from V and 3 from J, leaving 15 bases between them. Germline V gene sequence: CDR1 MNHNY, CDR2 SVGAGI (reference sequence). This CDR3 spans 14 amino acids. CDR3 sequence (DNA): TGTGCCAGCACTCCAAGGGGTCGGGACACTGAAGCTTTCTTT. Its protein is CASTPRGRDTEAFF.

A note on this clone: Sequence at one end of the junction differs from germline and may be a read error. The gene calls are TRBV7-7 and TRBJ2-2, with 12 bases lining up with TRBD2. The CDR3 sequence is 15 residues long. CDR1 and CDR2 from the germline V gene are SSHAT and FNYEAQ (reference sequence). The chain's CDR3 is CASSALAGGTGELFF. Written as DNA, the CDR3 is TGTGCTAGCAGCGCCCTAGCGGGGGGGACCGGGGAGCTGTTTTTT.

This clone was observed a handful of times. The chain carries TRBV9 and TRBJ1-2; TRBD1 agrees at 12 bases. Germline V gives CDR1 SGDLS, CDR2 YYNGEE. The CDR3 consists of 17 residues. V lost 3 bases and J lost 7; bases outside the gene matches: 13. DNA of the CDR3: TGTGCCAGCAGCGCATCTAATCCCGGGACAGGGGGCTCTGGCTACACCTTC. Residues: CASSASNPGTGGSGYTF.

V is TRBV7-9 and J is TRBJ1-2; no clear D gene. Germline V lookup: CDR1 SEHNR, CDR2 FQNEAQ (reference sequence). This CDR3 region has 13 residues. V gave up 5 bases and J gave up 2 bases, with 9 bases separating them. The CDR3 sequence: CASSPGYNYGYTF. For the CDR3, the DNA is TGTGCCAGCAGCCCAGGCTACAACTATGGCTACACCTTC.

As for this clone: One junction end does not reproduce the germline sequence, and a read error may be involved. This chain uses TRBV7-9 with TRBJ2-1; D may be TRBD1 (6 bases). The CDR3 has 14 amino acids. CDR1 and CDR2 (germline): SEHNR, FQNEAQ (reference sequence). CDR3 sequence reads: CSSSLNRVGNEQFF. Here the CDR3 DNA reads TGTTCCAGCAGCTTAAACAGGGTCGGCAATGAGCAGTTCTTC. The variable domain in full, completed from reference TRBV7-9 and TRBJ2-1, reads DTGVSQNPRHKITKRGQNVTFRCDPISEHNRLYWYRQTLGQGPEFLTYFQNEAQLEKSRLLSDRFSAERPKGSFSTLEIQRTEQGDSAMYLCSSSLNRVGNEQFFGPGTRLTVL.

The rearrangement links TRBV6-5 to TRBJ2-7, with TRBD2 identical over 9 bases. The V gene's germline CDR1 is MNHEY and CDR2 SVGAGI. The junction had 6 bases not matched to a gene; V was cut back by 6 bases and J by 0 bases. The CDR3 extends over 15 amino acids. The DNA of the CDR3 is TGTGCCAGCAGGCGGAGTAGCGGGAGCTCCTACGAGCAGTACTTC. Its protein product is CASRRSSGSSYEQYF.

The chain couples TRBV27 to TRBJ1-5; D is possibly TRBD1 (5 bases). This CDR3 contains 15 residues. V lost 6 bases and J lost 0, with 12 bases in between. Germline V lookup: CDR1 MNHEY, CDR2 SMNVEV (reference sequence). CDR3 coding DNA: TGTGCCAGCAGAGCCAGGGCCTATAGCAATCAGCCCCAGCATTTT. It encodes CASRARAYSNQPQHF.

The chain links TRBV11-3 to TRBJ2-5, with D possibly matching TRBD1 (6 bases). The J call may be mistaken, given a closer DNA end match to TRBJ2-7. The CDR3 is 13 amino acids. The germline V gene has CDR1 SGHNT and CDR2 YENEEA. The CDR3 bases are TGTGCCAGCAGCCGGGAAGGGGGCTACGAGCAGTACTTC. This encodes CASSREGGYEQYF.

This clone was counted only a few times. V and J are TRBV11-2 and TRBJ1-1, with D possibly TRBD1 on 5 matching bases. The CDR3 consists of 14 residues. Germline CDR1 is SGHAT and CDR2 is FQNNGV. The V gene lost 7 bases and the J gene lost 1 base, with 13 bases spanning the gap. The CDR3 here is CASILLTANTEAFF. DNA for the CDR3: TGTGCCAGCATCCTATTGACAGCGAACACTGAAGCTTTCTTT.

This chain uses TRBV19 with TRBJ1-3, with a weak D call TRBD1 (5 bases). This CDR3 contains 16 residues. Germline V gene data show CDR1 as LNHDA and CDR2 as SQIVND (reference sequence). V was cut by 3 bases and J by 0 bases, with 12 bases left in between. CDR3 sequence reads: CASSIRRGSSGNTIYF. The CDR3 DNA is TGTGCCAGTAGTATCCGCCGGGGGAGCTCTGGAAACACCATATATTTT.

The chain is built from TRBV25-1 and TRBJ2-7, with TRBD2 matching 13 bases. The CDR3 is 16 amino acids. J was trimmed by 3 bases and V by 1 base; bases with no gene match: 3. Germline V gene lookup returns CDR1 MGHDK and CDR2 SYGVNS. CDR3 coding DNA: TGTGCCAGCAGTGAATTGGGACTAGCGGGACACTACGAGCAGTACTTC. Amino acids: CASSELGLAGHYEQYF.

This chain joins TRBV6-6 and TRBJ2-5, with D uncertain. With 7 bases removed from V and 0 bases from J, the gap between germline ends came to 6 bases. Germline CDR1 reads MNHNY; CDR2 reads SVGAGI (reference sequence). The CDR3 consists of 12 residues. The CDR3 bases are TGTGCCAGCATGTCCGACCAAGAGACCCAGTACTTC. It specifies CASMSDQETQYF.

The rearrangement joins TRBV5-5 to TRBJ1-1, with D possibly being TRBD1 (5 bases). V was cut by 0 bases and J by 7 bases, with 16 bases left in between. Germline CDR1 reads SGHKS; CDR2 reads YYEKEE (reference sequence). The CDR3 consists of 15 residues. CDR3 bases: TGTGCCAGCAGCTTGGTTCTAGGGGTCATTATTGAAGCTTTCTTT. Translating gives CASSLVLGVIIEAFF.

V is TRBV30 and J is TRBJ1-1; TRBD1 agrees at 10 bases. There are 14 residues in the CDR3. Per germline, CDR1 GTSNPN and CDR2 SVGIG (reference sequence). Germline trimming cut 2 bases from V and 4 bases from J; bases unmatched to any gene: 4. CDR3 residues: CAWSRDRGSTEAFF. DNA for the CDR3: TGTGCCTGGAGTCGGGACAGGGGTAGCACTGAAGCTTTCTTT.

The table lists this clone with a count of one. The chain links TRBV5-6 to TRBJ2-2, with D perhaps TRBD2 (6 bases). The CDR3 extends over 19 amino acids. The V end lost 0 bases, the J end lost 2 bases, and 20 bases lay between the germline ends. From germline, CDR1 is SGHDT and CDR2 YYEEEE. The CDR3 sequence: CASSLVRSGGEHNTGELFF. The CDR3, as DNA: TGTGCCAGCAGCTTGGTTAGGTCTGGCGGGGAGCACAACACCGGGGAGCTGTTTTTT.